The source of this TCR beta chain is a study of blood T cell repertoires in COVID-19. The V and J ends lost 4 bases and 7 bases respectively, with 16 bases between them. Germline V gene sequence: CDR1 MNHEY, CDR2 SMNVEV (reference sequence). The CDR3 length is 15 residues. Authors' processing steps: Cell counts per sample came from amplifying reference gene primers. Here immunoSEQ multiplex PCR was the method, and the copy in TCRdb shows in-frame clones only, minus some. The V and J calls and the clone size are those of that table, but D and trimming were determined from the DNA. Of roughly 130,000 clones in the sample, under 90% were seen once. This clone was seen a single time.

The chain joins TRBV27 to TRBJ2-2, with D possibly TRBD1 on 6 matching bases. Sequences were obtained from peripheral blood. The TCR originated in a woman between 55 and 75 years old with acute or convalescent COVID-19. CDR3 amino acids: CASSSGGQLYGELFF. The CDR3 DNA reads TGTGCCAGCAGTTCCGGAGGACAGTTATACGGGGAGCTGTTTTTT.